The 7 T cell receptor beta chains below all came from one sample that was sequenced in a study of beta chain features in type 1 diabetes. The sequenced template was cDNA made from the entire isolated RNA. Profiling relied on immunoSEQ multiplex PCR, and the TCRdb table lists in-frame clones only, not all of them. The data show 350,000 to 450,000 clones, with more than 11% seen just once and approximately 0.038% held by the top ten. Sequenced sample: naive CD4+ T cells from blood. These receptors all come from a man younger than 45 in good health.

The chain uses TRBV10-3 and TRBJ2-2, with D maybe TRBD1 (5 bases). CDR1 is ENHRY, CDR2 SYGVKD, per germline. The CDR3 has 17 amino acids. Trimming cost V 9 bases and J 0 bases, with 20 bases left between them. The CDR3 protein is CAISSWQGLPNTGELFF. CDR3 coding DNA: TGTGCCATAAGTTCCTGGCAGGGTCTTCCGAACACCGGGGAGCTGTTTTTT.

A note on this clone: An end of the junction differs from the germline gene, which may be a read error. J is TRBJ1-2 and V is TRBV6-1; the D gene is possibly TRBD1 (5 bases). This CDR3 is built from 14 residues. Germline CDR1 is MNHNS and CDR2 is SASEGT. The CDR3, as DNA: TGTGCCAGCAGCGAAGGGACGGTCCCAAGAGGCTACACCTTC. Translating it yields CASSEGTVPRGYTF.

This chain joins TRBV5-1 and TRBJ1-1, with TRBD1 as a possible D gene (5 bases). Germline values: CDR1 SGHRS, CDR2 YFSETQ. V lost 1 base and J 5 bases, leaving 18 bases between the germline ends. This CDR3 contains 16 residues. CDR3 coding DNA: TGCGCCAGCAGCTTGATGTCAGGGACTTTAGGGACTGAAGCTTTCTTT. The encoded protein is CASSLMSGTLGTEAFF.

This chain uses TRBV7-9 with TRBJ2-1; no clear D. V lost 5 bases and J lost 7, with 9 bases in between. CDR3 length equals 12 residues. CDR1 is SEHNR, CDR2 FQNEAQ, per germline (reference sequence). CDR3 nucleotide sequence: TGTGCCAGCAGCGCAATAGGAAATGAGCAGTTCTTC. It translates to CASSAIGNEQFF.

This clone occurred a few times. The J gene is TRBJ1-1, the V gene TRBV30; D uncertain. V was shortened by 3 bases and J by 4 bases, with 12 bases between the two germline ends. The CDR3 runs to 13 residues. Germline CDR1 GTSNPN, CDR2 SVGIG (reference sequence). The CDR3 loop reads CAWRTALGTEAFF. Written as DNA, the CDR3 is TGTGCCTGGAGGACGGCCCTCGGCACTGAAGCTTTCTTT. Based on the CDR3 plus reference TRBV30 and TRBJ1-1, the full variable domain is SQTIHQWPATLVQPVGSPLSLECTVEGTSNPNLYWYRQAAGRGLQLLFYSVGIGQISSEVPQNLSASRPQDRQFILSSKKLLLSDSGFYLCAWRTALGTEAFFGQGTRLTVV.

This clone was seen a few times. V gene TRBV29-1 combines with J gene TRBJ2-3; tentative D call: TRBD2 (5 bases). Germline CDR1 and CDR2: SQVTM and ANQGSEA. This CDR3 is 14 amino acids long. The V and J ends lost 4 bases and 3 bases respectively, with 14 bases between them. The CDR3 DNA reads as TGCAGCGTTGCGGCTAGCACTACGACAGATACGCAGTATTTT. Translated, it gives CSVAASTTTDTQYF.

The V call is TRBV15, the J call TRBJ2-5, with a tentative D call TRBD1 (5 bases). CDR3 length equals 13 residues. Looked up from germline, CDR1 is LNHNV and CDR2 is YYDKDF (reference sequence). Trimming took 1 base from V and 5 from J, leaving 8 bases between them. The CDR3 here is CATSRVKGETQYF. CDR3 coding DNA: TGTGCCACCAGCAGAGTTAAGGGGGAGACCCAGTACTTC.